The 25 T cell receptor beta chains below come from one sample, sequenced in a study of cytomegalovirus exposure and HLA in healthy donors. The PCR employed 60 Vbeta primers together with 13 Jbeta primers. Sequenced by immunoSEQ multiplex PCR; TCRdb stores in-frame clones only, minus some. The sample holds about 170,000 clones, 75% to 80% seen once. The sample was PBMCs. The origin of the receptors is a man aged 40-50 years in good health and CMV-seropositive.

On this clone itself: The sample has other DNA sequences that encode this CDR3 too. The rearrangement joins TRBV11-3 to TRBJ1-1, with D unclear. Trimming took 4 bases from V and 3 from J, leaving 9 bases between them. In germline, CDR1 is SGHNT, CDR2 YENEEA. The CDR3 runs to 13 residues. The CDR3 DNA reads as TGTGCCAGCAGCTATGGCGAGGACACTGAAGCTTTCTTT. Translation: CASSYGEDTEAFF. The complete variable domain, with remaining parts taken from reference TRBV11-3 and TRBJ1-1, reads EAGVVQSPRYKIIEKKQPVAFWCNPISGHNTLYWYLQNLGQGPELLIRYENEEAVDDSQLPKDRFSAERLKGVDSTLKIQPAELGDSAVYLCASSYGEDTEAFFGQGTRLTVV.

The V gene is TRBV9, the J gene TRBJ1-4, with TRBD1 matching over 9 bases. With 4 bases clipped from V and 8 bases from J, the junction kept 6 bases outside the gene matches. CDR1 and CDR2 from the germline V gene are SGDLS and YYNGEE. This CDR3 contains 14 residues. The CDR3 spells CASSQDRGGEKLFF. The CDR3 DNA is TGTGCCAGCAGCCAGGACAGGGGTGGGGAAAAACTGTTTTTT.

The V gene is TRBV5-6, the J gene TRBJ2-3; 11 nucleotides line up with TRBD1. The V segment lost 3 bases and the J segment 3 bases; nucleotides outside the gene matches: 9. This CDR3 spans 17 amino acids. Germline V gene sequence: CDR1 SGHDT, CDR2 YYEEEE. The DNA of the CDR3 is TGTGCCAGCAGCTGGCGGACAGGGGGCTCGATAACAGATACGCAGTATTTT. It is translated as CASSWRTGGSITDTQYF.

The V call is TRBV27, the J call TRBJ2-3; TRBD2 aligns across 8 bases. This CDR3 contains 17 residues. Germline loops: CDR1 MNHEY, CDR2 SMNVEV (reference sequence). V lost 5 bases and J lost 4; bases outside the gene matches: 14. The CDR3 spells CASSQLYREGNSDTQYF. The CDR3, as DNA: TGTGCCAGCAGTCAATTATACCGGGAGGGCAATTCAGATACGCAGTATTTT.

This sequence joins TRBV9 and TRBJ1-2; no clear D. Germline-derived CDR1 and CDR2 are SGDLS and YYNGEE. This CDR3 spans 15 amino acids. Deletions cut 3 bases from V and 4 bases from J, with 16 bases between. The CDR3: CASSEGGEGGYGYTF. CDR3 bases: TGTGCCAGCAGCGAGGGTGGGGAAGGAGGCTATGGCTACACCTTC. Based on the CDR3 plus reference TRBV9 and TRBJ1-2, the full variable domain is DSGVTQTPKHLITATGQRVTLRCSPRSGDLSVYWYQQSLDQGLQFLIQYYNGEERAKGNILERFSAQQFPDLHSELNLSSLELGDSALYFCASSEGGEGGYGYTFGSGTRLTVV.

CDR3: CASSIVAGKRGEAFF. CDR3 nucleotides: TGTGCCAGTAGTATAGTAGCCGGTAAAAGAGGTGAAGCTTTCTTT. The gene calls are TRBV19 and TRBJ1-1; D is unresolved. Trimming took 1 base from V and 7 from J, leaving 16 bases between them. The length of the CDR3 is 15 residues. Germline CDR1 LNHDA, CDR2 SQIVND (reference sequence).

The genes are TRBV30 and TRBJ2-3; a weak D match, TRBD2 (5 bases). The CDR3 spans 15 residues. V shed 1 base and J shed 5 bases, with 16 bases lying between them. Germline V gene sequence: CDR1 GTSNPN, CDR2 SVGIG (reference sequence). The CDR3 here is CAWSGMGLAKDTQYF. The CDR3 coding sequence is TGTGCCTGGAGTGGAATGGGTCTAGCAAAAGATACGCAGTATTTT. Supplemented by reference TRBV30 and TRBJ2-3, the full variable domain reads SQTIHQWPATLVQPVGSPLSLECTVEGTSNPNLYWYRQAAGRGLQLLFYSVGIGQISSEVPQNLSASRPQDRQFILSSKKLLLSDSGFYLCAWSGMGLAKDTQYFGPGTRLTVL.

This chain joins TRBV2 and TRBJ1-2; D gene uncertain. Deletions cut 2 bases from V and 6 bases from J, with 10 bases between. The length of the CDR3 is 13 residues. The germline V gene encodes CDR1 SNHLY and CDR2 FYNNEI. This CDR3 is CASSEQADNGYTF. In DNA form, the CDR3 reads TGTGCCAGCAGTGAACAGGCAGATAATGGCTACACCTTC.

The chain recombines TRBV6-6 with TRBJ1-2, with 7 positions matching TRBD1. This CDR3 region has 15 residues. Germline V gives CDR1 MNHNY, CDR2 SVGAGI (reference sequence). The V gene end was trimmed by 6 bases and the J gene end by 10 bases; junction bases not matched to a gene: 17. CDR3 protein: CASSTGTEGLQVYTF. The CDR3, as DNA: TGTGCCAGCAGCACCGGGACAGAGGGCTTACAAGTCTACACCTTC.

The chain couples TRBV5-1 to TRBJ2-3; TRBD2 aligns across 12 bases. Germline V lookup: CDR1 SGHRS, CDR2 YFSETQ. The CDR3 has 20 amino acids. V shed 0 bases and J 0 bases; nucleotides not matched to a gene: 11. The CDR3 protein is CASSLGASGRAFDSTDTQYF. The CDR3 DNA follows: TGCGCCAGCAGCTTGGGTGCTAGCGGGAGGGCCTTCGATAGCACAGATACGCAGTATTTT. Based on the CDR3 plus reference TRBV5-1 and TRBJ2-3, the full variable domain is KAGVTQTPRYLIKTRGQQVTLSCSPISGHRSVSWYQQTPGQGLQFLFEYFSETQRNKGNFPGRFSGRQFSNSRSEMNVSTLELGDSALYLCASSLGASGRAFDSTDTQYFGPGTRLTVL.

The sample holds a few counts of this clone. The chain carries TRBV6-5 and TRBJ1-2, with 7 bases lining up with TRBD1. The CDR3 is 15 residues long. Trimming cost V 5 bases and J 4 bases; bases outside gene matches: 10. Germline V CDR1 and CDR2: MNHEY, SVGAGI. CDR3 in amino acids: CASSRIRQGTYGYTF. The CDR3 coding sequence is TGTGCCAGCAGTCGAATTAGACAGGGCACCTATGGCTACACCTTC.

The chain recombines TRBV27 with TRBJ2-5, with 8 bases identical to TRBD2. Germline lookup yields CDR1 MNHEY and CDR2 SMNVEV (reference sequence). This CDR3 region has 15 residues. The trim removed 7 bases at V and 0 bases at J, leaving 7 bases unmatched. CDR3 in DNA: TGTGCCAGCATCACCGGGACTAGGGACCAAGAGACCCAGTACTTC. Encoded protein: CASITGTRDQETQYF.

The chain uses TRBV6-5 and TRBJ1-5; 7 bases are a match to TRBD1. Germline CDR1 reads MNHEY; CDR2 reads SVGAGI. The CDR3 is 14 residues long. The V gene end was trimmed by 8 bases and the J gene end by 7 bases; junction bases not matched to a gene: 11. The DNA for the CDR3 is TGTGCCAGCGTCAACAGGGGTTTCGGGCAGCCCCAGCATTTT. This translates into CASVNRGFGQPQHF.

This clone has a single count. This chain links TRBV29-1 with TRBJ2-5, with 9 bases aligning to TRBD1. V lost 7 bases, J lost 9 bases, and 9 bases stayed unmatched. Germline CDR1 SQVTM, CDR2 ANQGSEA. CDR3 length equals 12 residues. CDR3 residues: CSAGGQGKAQYF. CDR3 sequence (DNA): TGCAGCGCCGGGGGACAGGGAAAGGCCCAGTACTTC.

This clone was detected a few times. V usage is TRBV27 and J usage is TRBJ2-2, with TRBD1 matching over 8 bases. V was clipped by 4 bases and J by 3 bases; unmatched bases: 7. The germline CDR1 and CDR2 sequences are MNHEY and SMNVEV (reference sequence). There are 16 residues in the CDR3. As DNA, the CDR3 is TGTGCCAGCAGTTCATGGACAGGGTCAGACACCGGGGAGCTGTTTTTT. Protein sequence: CASSSWTGSDTGELFF.

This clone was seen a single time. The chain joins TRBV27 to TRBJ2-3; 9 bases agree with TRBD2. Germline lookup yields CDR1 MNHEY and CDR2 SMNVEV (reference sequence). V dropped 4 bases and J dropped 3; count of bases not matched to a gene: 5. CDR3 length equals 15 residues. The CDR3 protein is CASSSLGLATDTQYF. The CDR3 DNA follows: TGTGCCAGCAGTTCCCTAGGACTAGCGACAGATACGCAGTATTTT.

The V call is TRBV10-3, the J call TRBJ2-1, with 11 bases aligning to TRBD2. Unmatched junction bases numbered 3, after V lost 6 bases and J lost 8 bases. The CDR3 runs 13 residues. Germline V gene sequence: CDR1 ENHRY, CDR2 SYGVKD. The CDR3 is CAIRTSGSDEQFF. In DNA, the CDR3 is TGTGCCATCAGAACTAGCGGGAGTGATGAGCAGTTCTTC.

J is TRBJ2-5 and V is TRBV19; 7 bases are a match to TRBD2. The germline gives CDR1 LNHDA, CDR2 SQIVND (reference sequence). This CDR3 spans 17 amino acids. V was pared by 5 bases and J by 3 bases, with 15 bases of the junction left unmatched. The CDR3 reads CASSPIRAGGREETQYF. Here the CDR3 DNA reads TGTGCCAGTAGTCCGATACGGGCTGGCGGGAGAGAAGAGACCCAGTACTTC.

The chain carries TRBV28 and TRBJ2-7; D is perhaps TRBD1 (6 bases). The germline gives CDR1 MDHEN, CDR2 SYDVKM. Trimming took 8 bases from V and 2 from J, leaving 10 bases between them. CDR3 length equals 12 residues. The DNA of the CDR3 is TGTGCCAGCCGGGACACTACCTACGAGCAGTACTTC. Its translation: CASRDTTYEQYF.

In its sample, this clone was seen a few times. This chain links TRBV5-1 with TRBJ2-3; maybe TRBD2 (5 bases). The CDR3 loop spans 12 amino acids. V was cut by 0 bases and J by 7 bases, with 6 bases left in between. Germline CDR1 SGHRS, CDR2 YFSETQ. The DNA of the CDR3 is TGCGCCAGCAGCTTGGACGGGAATACGCAGTATTTT. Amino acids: CASSLDGNTQYF.

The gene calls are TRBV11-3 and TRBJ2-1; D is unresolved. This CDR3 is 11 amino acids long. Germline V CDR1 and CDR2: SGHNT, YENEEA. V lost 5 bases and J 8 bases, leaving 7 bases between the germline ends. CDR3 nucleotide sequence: TGTGCCAGCAGCCCCCGGGATGAGCAGTTCTTC. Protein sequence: CASSPRDEQFF.

The DNA for the CDR3 is TGCGCCAGCGGATTAGCGGGCGGGGAGCTGTTTTTT. As protein: CASGLAGGELFF. The chain joins TRBV5-1 to TRBJ2-2, with 7 bases fitting TRBD2. CDR1 SGHRS and CDR2 YFSETQ come from the germline V gene. After removal of 7 bases from V and 7 bases from J, the junction contained 4 bases not matched to a gene. The CDR3 runs to 12 residues.

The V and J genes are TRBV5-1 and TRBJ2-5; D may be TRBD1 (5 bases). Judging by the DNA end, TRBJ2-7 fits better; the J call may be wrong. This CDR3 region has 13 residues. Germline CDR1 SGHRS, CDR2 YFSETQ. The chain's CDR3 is CASSLGQSYEQYF. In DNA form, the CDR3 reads TGCGCCAGCAGCTTGGGACAGTCCTACGAGCAGTACTTC.

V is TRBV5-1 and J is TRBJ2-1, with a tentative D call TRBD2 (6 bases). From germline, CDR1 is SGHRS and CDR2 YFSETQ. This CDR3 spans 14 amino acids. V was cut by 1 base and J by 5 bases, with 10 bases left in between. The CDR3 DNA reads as TGCGCCAGCAGCTTGTGGCTAGCGAACAATGAGCAGTTCTTC. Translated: CASSLWLANNEQFF.

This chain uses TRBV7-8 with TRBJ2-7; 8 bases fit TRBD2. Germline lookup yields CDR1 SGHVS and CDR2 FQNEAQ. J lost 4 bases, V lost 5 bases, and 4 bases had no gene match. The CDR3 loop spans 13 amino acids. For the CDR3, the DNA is TGTGCCAGCAGCCCCGGGAGGGTATACGAGCAGTACTTC. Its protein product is CASSPGRVYEQYF.